Each of the 22 T cell receptor beta chains below was sequenced from the same sample in a study of cytomegalovirus exposure and HLA in healthy donors. It was with 60 Vbeta and 13 Jbeta primers that the PCR ran. Profiled with immunoSEQ multiplex PCR; TCRdb holds only in-frame clones, not every one. The sample has about 160,000 clones. Sequenced sample: PBMCs. The source is a woman in her sixties or seventies in good health and CMV-seronegative.

CDR3 in amino acids: CASSSRQGIYEQYF. The CDR3 DNA is TGTGCCAGCAGCTCACGACAGGGGATCTACGAGCAGTACTTC. The V and J genes are TRBV7-8 and TRBJ2-7; 8 bases line up with TRBD1. Unmatched junction bases numbered 5, after V lost 4 bases and J lost 3 bases. This CDR3 spans 14 amino acids. Germline CDR1 SGHVS, CDR2 FQNEAQ. The whole variable domain, filled in from reference TRBV7-8 and TRBJ2-7, reads GAGVSQSPRYKVAKRGQDVALRCDPISGHVSLFWYQQALGQGPEFLTYFQNEAQLDKSGLPSDRFFAERPEGSVSTLKIQRTQQEDSAVYLCASSSRQGIYEQYFGPGTRLTVT.

CDR3 sequence reads: CASSPDRGREQYF. The CDR3 DNA is TGTGCCAGCAGCCCGGACAGGGGGAGGGAGCAGTACTTC. V usage is TRBV5-8 and J usage is TRBJ2-7, with 10 bases that match TRBD1. Germline lookup yields CDR1 SGHTS and CDR2 YDEGEE. With V trimmed by 4 bases and J by 7 bases, 5 bases remained unmatched. There are 13 residues in the CDR3.

V is TRBV28 and J is TRBJ2-6; TRBD2 matches at 10 bases. The junction had 9 bases not matched to a gene; V was cut back by 4 bases and J by 3 bases. This CDR3 spans 18 amino acids. The germline CDR1 and CDR2 sequences are MDHEN and SYDVKM. CDR3 in amino acids: CASSSFYSGGNGANVLTF. The DNA of the CDR3 is TGTGCCAGCAGTTCCTTTTATAGCGGGGGGAATGGGGCCAACGTCCTGACTTTC.

The chain links TRBV7-9 to TRBJ1-1; D might be TRBD1 (6 bases). The ends were cut back, 1 base at V and 13 bases at J, with 10 bases in the middle. Germline V gene sequence: CDR1 SEHNR, CDR2 FQNEAQ (reference sequence). The CDR3 is 11 residues long. The CDR3: CASSLGQVDFF. The CDR3 DNA reads TGTGCCAGCAGCTTAGGACAGGTGGATTTCTTT. The full variable domain, rest sourced from reference TRBV7-9 and TRBJ1-1, is DTGVSQNPRHKITKRGQNVTFRCDPISEHNRLYWYRQTLGQGPEFLTYFQNEAQLEKSRLLSDRFSAERPKGSFSTLEIQRTEQGDSAMYLCASSLGQVDFFGQGTRLTVV.

The rearrangement links TRBV4-1 to TRBJ1-2, with D hard to call. V lost 4 bases and J 4 bases, leaving 13 bases between the germline ends. CDR3 length equals 14 residues. CDR1 MGHRA and CDR2 YSYEKL come from the germline V gene. CDR3 DNA sequence: TGCGCCAGCAGCCCCCCCACGGGGTTCTATGGCTACACCTTC. Translated: CASSPPTGFYGYTF.

The chain carries TRBV9 and TRBJ2-7, with D perhaps TRBD1 (5 bases). The germline V gene encodes CDR1 SGDLS and CDR2 YYNGEE. Trimming took 4 bases from V and 5 from J, leaving 10 bases between them. CDR3 length: 12 residues. The CDR3 reads CASSTGSDEQYF. Here the CDR3 DNA reads TGTGCCAGCAGCACAGGATCCGACGAGCAGTACTTC.

The rearrangement uses TRBV5-1 and TRBJ2-3; 7 nucleotides agree with TRBD2. V shed 1 base and J 4 bases; nucleotides not matched to a gene: 6. Per germline, CDR1 SGHRS and CDR2 YFSETQ. The CDR3 loop spans 15 amino acids. The CDR3 loop is CASSLMGGSADTQYF. CDR3 coding DNA: TGCGCCAGCAGCTTGATGGGCGGGAGCGCAGATACGCAGTATTTT.

The V call is TRBV18, the J call TRBJ1-2; D is unclear. Trimming pared 0 bases from V and 5 bases from J, leaving 7 bases between. Germline V gene data show CDR1 as KGHSH and CDR2 as LQKENI. This CDR3 has 13 residues. For the CDR3, the DNA is TGTGCCAGCTCACCACCGGAGGTTTATGGCTACACCTTC. Encoded protein: CASSPPEVYGYTF.

The chain has TRBV27 and TRBJ1-1; 12 bases agree with TRBD1. Germline CDR1 and CDR2: MNHEY and SMNVEV (reference sequence). The V gene end was trimmed by 5 bases and the J gene end by 5 bases; junction bases not matched to a gene: 6. This CDR3 comprises 15 residues. The CDR3 is CASSRGQGARTEAFF. CDR3 in DNA: TGTGCCAGCAGTCGGGGACAGGGGGCGCGTACTGAAGCTTTCTTT.

The chain couples TRBV7-3 to TRBJ2-7, with D perhaps TRBD2 (5 bases). In germline, CDR1 is SGHTA, CDR2 FQGTGA. The CDR3 covers 15 residues. V was clipped by 5 bases and J by 0 bases, with 14 bases between them. The CDR3 loop reads CASSLSGGRSYEQYF. CDR3 nucleotides: TGTGCCAGCAGCCTAAGTGGCGGGCGCTCCTACGAGCAGTACTTC.

The gene calls are TRBV7-9 and TRBJ2-3; D unclear. V lost 5 bases and J lost 0, with 6 bases in between. The CDR3 consists of 13 residues. Germline V gene lookup returns CDR1 SEHNR and CDR2 FQNEAQ (reference sequence). The CDR3 is CASSPPSTDTQYF. DNA of the CDR3: TGTGCCAGCAGCCCTCCTAGCACAGATACGCAGTATTTT.

The chain employs TRBV7-2 and TRBJ2-2; D ambiguous. The germline V and J ends were trimmed by 3 bases and 3 bases, with 2 bases remaining between them. This CDR3 comprises 12 residues. Germline-derived CDR1 and CDR2 are SGHTA and FQGNSA. The CDR3 nucleotides are TGTGCCAGCAGCTTCTACACCGGGGAGCTGTTTTTT. Translated, it gives CASSFYTGELFF.

This chain uses TRBV6-1 with TRBJ1-2; the match to TRBD1 covers 10 bases. V lost 6 bases, J lost 7 bases, and 8 bases stayed unmatched. The CDR3 runs to 14 residues. Germline values: CDR1 MNHNS, CDR2 SASEGT. CDR3 loop: CASSPDRGLLGYTF. DNA for the CDR3: TGTGCCAGCAGCCCTGACAGGGGGCTCCTTGGCTACACCTTC.

V is TRBV5-4 and J is TRBJ1-1; TRBD1 might be the D (6 bases). Germline V gene data show CDR1 as SGHNT and CDR2 as YYREEE (reference sequence). CDR3 size: 16 residues. V was clipped by 1 base and J by 3 bases, with 16 bases between them. For the CDR3, the DNA is TGTGCCAGCAGCTTGATCAACAGACAGGAGTACACTGAAGCTTTCTTT. Translated, it gives CASSLINRQEYTEAFF.

The chain carries TRBV2 and TRBJ2-7; weak D call: TRBD2 (5 bases). V gave up 6 bases and J gave up 4 bases, with 7 bases separating them. The CDR3 has 11 residues. CDR1 is SNHLY, CDR2 FYNNEI, per germline. For the CDR3, the DNA is TGTGCCAGCAGCGGGGAATACGAGCAGTACTTC. Translating it yields CASSGEYEQYF.

The V gene is TRBV7-6, the J gene TRBJ2-2; 11 bases map to TRBD2. From germline, CDR1 is SGHVS and CDR2 FNYEAQ. The CDR3 is 16 residues long. Germline trimming cut 1 base from V and 5 bases from J; bases unmatched to any gene: 3. CDR3 region: CASSLVASGGTGELFF. The CDR3 DNA is TGTGCCAGCAGCTTAGTGGCTAGCGGGGGGACCGGGGAGCTGTTTTTT.

This chain links TRBV7-2 with TRBJ2-5; TRBD2 aligns across 9 bases. The CDR3 is 18 residues long. Trimming cost V 4 bases and J 5 bases; bases outside gene matches: 17. Germline V gene data show CDR1 as SGHTA and CDR2 as FQGNSA. In nucleotides, the CDR3 is TGTGCCAGCAGCTCCCCGCTGGAGCGGGGGGTATCAAGGGAGACCCAGTACTTC. Encoded protein: CASSSPLERGVSRETQYF.

The V and J genes are TRBV18 and TRBJ1-3, with 7 bases matching TRBD1. Germline V CDR1 and CDR2: KGHSH, LQKENI. This CDR3 contains 16 residues. V was clipped by 3 bases and J by 0 bases; unmatched bases: 5. As DNA, the CDR3 is TGTGCCAGCTCACCCGAAGGGACAGTCTCTGGAAACACCATATATTTT. This sequence encodes CASSPEGTVSGNTIYF.

The V gene is TRBV6-5, the J gene TRBJ1-1; D might be TRBD1 (6 bases). With 7 bases removed from V and 1 base from J, the gap between germline ends came to 16 bases. The CDR3 has 15 amino acids. The germline V gene encodes CDR1 MNHEY and CDR2 SVGAGI. CDR3: CASTTGTVSNTEAFF. The CDR3 DNA follows: TGTGCCAGCACTACAGGGACGGTCTCGAACACTGAAGCTTTCTTT.

V is TRBV5-1 and J is TRBJ2-5, with 7 bases identical to TRBD1. Unmatched junction bases numbered 7, after V lost 4 bases and J lost 1 base. Looked up from germline, CDR1 is SGHRS and CDR2 is YFSETQ. CDR3 length: 15 amino acids. In DNA, the CDR3 is TGCGCCAGCAGCCGACAGGGTGGACGCCAAGAGACCCAGTACTTC. It encodes CASSRQGGRQETQYF.

With respect to this clone: The same CDR3 is also encoded by other DNA sequences in this sample. This chain links TRBV5-1 with TRBJ1-1; 8 bases agree with TRBD1. The ends lost 0 bases at V and 5 bases at J; junction bases unmatched: 3. The germline V gene has CDR1 SGHRS and CDR2 YFSETQ. There are 14 residues in the CDR3. The CDR3 DNA is TGCGCCAGCAGCTTGGGGACAGGGAGTACTGAAGCTTTCTTT. As protein: CASSLGTGSTEAFF.

The chain uses TRBV11-3 and TRBJ2-3; D possibly corresponds to TRBD2 (6 bases). The CDR3 contains 13 residues. Germline CDR1 SGHNT, CDR2 YENEEA. The germline V and J ends were trimmed by 1 base and 5 bases, with 7 bases remaining between them. The CDR3 nucleotides are TGTGCCAGCAGCTTAGGGGGGGTAGATACGCAGTATTTT. Protein sequence: CASSLGGVDTQYF.